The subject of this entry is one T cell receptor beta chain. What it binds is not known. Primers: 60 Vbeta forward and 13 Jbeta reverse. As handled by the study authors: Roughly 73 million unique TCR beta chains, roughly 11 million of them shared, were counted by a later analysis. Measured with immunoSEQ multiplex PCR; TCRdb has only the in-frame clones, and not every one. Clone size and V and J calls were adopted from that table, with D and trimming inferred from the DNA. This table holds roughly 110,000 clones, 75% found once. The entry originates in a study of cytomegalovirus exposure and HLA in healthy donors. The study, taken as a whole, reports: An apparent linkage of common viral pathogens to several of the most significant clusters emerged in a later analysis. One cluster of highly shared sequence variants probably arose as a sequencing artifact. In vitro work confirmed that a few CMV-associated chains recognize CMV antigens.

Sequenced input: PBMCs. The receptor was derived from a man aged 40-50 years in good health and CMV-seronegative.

The chain's CDR3 is CASSRETGEVEGYTF. CDR3 nucleotides: TGTGCCAGCAGTAGGGAGACAGGGGAAGTGGAAGGCTACACCTTC. This rearrangement joins TRBV2 to TRBJ1-2; 8 bases match TRBD1. CDR3 size: 15 residues. The trim removed 5 bases at V and 8 bases at J, leaving 13 bases unmatched. In germline, CDR1 is SNHLY, CDR2 FYNNEI.